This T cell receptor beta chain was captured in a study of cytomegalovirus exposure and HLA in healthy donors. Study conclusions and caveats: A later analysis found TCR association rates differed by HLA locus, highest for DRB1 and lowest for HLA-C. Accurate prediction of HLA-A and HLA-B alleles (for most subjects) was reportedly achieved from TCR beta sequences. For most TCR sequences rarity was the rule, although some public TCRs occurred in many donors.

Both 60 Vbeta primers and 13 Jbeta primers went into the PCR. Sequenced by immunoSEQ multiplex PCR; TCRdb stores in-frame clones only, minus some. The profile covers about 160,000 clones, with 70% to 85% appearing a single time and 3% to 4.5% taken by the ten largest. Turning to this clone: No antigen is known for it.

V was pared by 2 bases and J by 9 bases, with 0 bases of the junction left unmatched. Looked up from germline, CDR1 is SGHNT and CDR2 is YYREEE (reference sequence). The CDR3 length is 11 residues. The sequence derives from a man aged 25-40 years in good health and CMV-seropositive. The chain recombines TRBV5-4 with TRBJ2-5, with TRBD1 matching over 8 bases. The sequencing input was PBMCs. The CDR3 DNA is TGTGCCAGCAGCTTACAGGGGGCCCAGTACTTC. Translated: CASSLQGAQYF.